The text below deals with one TCR beta chain. The antigen is undetermined. The sample is drawn from a study of Ad26.COV2.S vaccination and SARS-CoV-2 variants. TCRdb keeps only in-frame clones here, not all; method: immunoSEQ multiplex PCR. The sample includes tens of thousands of clones, approximately 80% seen only once; the top ten take around 43%. Between the trimmed V and J ends, which lost 1 base and 8 bases, there was a span of 5 bases. The CDR3 totals 12 residues. Germline values: CDR1 SEHNR, CDR2 FQNEAQ (reference sequence). Overall study findings and caveats: From the TCR breadth and depth analyses, total T cell responses may have been underestimated. Non-spike TCR breadth did not differ much between vaccine and placebo recipients.

The receptor's source is a human donor who had recovered from COVID-19. The source was peripheral blood, collected after recovery from COVID-19. The chain combines TRBV7-9 with TRBJ1-4; D not certain. CDR3 in DNA: TGTGCCAGCAGCTTAGAGAGGGAAAAACTGTTTTTT. This gives the protein CASSLEREKLFF. Full variable domain (outside the CDR3, taken from reference TRBV7-9 and TRBJ1-4): DTGVSQNPRHKITKRGQNVTFRCDPISEHNRLYWYRQTLGQGPEFLTYFQNEAQLEKSRLLSDRFSAERPKGSFSTLEIQRTEQGDSAMYLCASSLEREKLFFGSGTQLSVL.